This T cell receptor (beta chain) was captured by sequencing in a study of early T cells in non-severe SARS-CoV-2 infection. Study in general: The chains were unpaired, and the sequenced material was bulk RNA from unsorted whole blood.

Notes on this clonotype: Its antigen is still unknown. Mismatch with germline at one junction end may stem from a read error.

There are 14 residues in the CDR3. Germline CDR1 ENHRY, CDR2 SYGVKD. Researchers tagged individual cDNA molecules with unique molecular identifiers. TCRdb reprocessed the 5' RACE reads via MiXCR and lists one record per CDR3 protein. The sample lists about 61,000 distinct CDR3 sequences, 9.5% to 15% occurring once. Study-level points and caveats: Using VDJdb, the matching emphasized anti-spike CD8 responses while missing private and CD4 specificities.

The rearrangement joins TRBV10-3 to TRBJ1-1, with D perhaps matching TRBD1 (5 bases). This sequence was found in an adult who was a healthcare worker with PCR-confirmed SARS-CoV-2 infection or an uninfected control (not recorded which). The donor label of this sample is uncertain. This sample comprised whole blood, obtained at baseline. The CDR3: CAIGGTGVNSEAFF. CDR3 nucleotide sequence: TGTGCCATCGGCGGAACAGGTGTGAACTCTGAAGCTTTCTTT.